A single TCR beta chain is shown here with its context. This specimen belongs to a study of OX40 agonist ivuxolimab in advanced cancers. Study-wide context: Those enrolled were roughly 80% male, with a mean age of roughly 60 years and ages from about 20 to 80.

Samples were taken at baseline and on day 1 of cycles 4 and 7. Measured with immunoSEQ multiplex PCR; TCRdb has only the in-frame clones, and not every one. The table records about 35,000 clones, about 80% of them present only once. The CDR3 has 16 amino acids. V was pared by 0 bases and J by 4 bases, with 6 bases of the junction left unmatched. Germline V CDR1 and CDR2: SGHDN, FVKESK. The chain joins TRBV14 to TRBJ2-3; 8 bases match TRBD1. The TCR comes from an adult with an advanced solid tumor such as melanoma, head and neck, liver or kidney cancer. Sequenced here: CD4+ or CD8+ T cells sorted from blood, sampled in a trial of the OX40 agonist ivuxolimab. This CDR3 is CASSQELQGGSDTQYF. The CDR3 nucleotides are TGTGCCAGCAGCCAAGAGCTACAGGGGGGATCAGATACGCAGTATTTT.